This entry concerns a single T cell receptor beta chain. The clone's antigen remains unknown. The sample holds no much larger clone one base away, and base qualities are not on file. This sample also contains other DNA sequences that code for the same CDR3. The library was made by the immunoSEQ multiplex PCR assay. TCRdb took over this immuneACCESS table, retaining in-frame rearrangements with V and J assigned. Such tables are incomplete; in checked studies, under half of the missing clones stem from an unresolved V gene, and the remainder is unexplained. The sample table holds 230,000 or so clones, of which 85% to 95% were seen once. The ten largest clones represent approximately 1.4% of the sample. The data are from a study of control samples from healthy donors and cancer patients (dated by TCRdb to 2020 to 2021). From a lookup of the germline V gene, CDR1 and CDR2 are SGHRS and YFSETQ. The CDR3 starts with the cysteine, ends with the phenylalanine, and has 11 residues. Only the CDR3 DNA is retained, 33 bases long and in frame from the first base. At the junction V is shortened by 0 bases and J by 3 bases, with 0 bases in between.

The specimen sequenced was blood. This TCR was recovered from a man in his fifties in good health. The chain uses TRBV5-1 and TRBJ2-5, with the D gene uncertain. The CDR3 reads as follows: CASSLEETQYF. The nucleotide sequence is TGCGCCAGCAGCTTGGAAGAGACCCAGTACTTC.